A selection of T cell receptor beta chains follows, all from one sample in a study of T cell repertoires in cytomegalovirus infection. For these receptors, no antigen is known. TCRdb analysed the reads with MiXCR anew, one entry per CDR3 protein. The sample lists roughly 150,000 distinct CDR3 sequences; roughly 21% were seen once. Sequences were derived from CD8+ T cells from cultured PBMCs, sampled from culture after CMV antigen stimulation. The receptors were sampled from a human donor in good health (CMV status not recorded). Some clones in this sample may be carry-over from other donors' samples. Each CDR3 is given with its conserved first and last residue. D genes are given only for firm matches. Where a row states a size, it is once, few, many or the class of an expanded clone; other rows omit it.

cdr3_aa: CASSPTASGYTF
cdr3_nt: TGTGCCAGCAGTCCGACGGCAAGTGGCTACACCTTC
j_call: TRBJ1-2
v_call: TRBV7-2
d_call: .
clone_size: .

cdr3_aa: CASSYSVEVTYEQYF
cdr3_nt: TGTGCCAGCAGTTACTCCGTTGAGGTTACCTACGAGCAGTACTTC
j_call: TRBJ2-7
v_call: TRBV6-2/TRBV6-3
d_call: .
clone_size: .

cdr3_aa: CASSFLRGVPYEQYF
cdr3_nt: TGTGCCAGCAGTTTTTTAAGGGGTGTCCCCTACGAGCAGTACTTC
j_call: TRBJ2-7
v_call: TRBV28
d_call: .
clone_size: .

cdr3_aa: CASSARTVPYEQYF
cdr3_nt: TGTGCCAGCAGCGCCAGGACAGTCCCTTACGAGCAGTACTTC
j_call: TRBJ2-7
v_call: TRBV7-9
d_call: .
clone_size: few

cdr3_aa: CASSLGTAETQYF
cdr3_nt: TGTGCCAGCAGCCTGGGGACAGCAGAGACCCAGTACTTC
j_call: TRBJ2-5
v_call: TRBV11-3
d_call: TRBD1
clone_size: few

cdr3_aa: CASSLSTGTSGGAAKNIQYF
cdr3_nt: TGTGCCAGCAGCCTCTCCACTGGGACTAGCGGGGGGGCGGCCAAAAACATTCAGTACTTC
j_call: TRBJ2-4
v_call: TRBV4-2
d_call: TRBD2
clone_size: .

cdr3_aa: CASSPGWAGNTEAFF
cdr3_nt: TGTGCCAGCAGCCCCGGGTGGGCCGGGAACACTGAAGCTTTCTTT
j_call: TRBJ1-1
v_call: TRBV5-6
d_call: .
clone_size: .

cdr3_aa: CATSRVRFLETQYF
cdr3_nt: TGTGCCACCAGCAGAGTTCGCTTTTTAGAGACCCAGTACTTC
j_call: TRBJ2-5
v_call: TRBV15
d_call: .
clone_size: .

cdr3_aa: CASSGTNYGYTF
cdr3_nt: TGTGCCAGCAGCGGTACTAACTATGGCTACACCTTC
j_call: TRBJ1-2
v_call: TRBV6-6
d_call: .
clone_size: .

cdr3_aa: CASSPLTGISSGANVLTF
cdr3_nt: TGTGCCAGCAGCCCGTTGACAGGGATTAGCTCTGGGGCCAACGTCCTGACTTTC
j_call: TRBJ2-6
v_call: TRBV7-2
d_call: TRBD1
clone_size: .

cdr3_aa: CASGGTSNEQFF
cdr3_nt: TGTGCCAGCGGCGGGACTAGCAATGAGCAGTTCTTC
j_call: TRBJ2-1
v_call: TRBV5-6
d_call: TRBD2
clone_size: .

cdr3_aa: CASNGLEGLSNQPQHF
cdr3_nt: TGTGCCAGTAACGGGCTCGAGGGCCTTAGCAATCAGCCCCAGCATTTT
j_call: TRBJ1-5
v_call: TRBV19
d_call: .
clone_size: .

cdr3_aa: CASSSFGPSQETQYF
cdr3_nt: TGTGCCAGCAGCTCCTTTGGGCCCTCCCAAGAGACCCAGTACTTC
j_call: TRBJ2-5
v_call: TRBV7-6
d_call: .
clone_size: few

cdr3_aa: CASSLSPREPSSYNEQFF
cdr3_nt: TGCGCCAGCAGCCTATCCCCCCGGGAGCCGAGCTCCTACAATGAGCAGTTCTTC
j_call: TRBJ2-1
v_call: TRBV5-1
d_call: .
clone_size: .

cdr3_aa: CAIDRDNYNEQFF
cdr3_nt: TGTGCCATCGACCGGGACAACTACAATGAGCAGTTCTTC
j_call: TRBJ2-1
v_call: TRBV6-1
d_call: .
clone_size: .

cdr3_aa: CASSLSGTAVNTEAFF
cdr3_nt: TGTGCCAGCAGTTTATCCGGGACAGCAGTTAACACTGAAGCTTTCTTT
j_call: TRBJ1-1
v_call: TRBV27
d_call: TRBD1
clone_size: few

cdr3_aa: CSAAQYTQTDTQYF
cdr3_nt: TGCAGTGCGGCCCAGTACACCCAAACAGATACGCAGTATTTT
j_call: TRBJ2-3
v_call: TRBV20-1
d_call: .
clone_size: once

cdr3_aa: CASSQSGFGGSSNQPQHF
cdr3_nt: TGTGCCAGCAGCCAGTCAGGGTTCGGGGGTTCTAGCAATCAGCCCCAGCATTTT
j_call: TRBJ1-5
v_call: TRBV7-8
d_call: .
clone_size: .

cdr3_aa: CASSSRKEGTDTQYF
cdr3_nt: TGTGCCAGCAGCTCAAGAAAAGAGGGCACAGATACGCAGTATTTT
j_call: TRBJ2-3
v_call: TRBV7-9
d_call: .
clone_size: .

cdr3_aa: CASSLGQGSNEQFF
cdr3_nt: TGTGCCAGCAGCTTAGGACAGGGTAGCAATGAGCAGTTCTTC
j_call: TRBJ2-1
v_call: TRBV11-3
d_call: TRBD1
clone_size: .

cdr3_aa: CASSRAGRTSGANVLTF
cdr3_nt: TGTGCCAGTAGTAGGGCAGGGAGGACCTCTGGGGCCAACGTCCTGACTTTC
j_call: TRBJ2-6
v_call: TRBV19
d_call: .
clone_size: few

cdr3_aa: CATQGQGGGYTF
cdr3_nt: TGTGCCACACAAGGACAGGGAGGGGGCTACACCTTC
j_call: TRBJ1-2
v_call: TRBV27
d_call: TRBD1
clone_size: few

cdr3_aa: CASSYQPTGPQETQYF
cdr3_nt: TGTGCCAGCAGTTACCAGCCGACAGGTCCCCAAGAGACCCAGTACTTC
j_call: TRBJ2-5
v_call: TRBV28
d_call: .
clone_size: once

cdr3_aa: CASSPRAGGMDNEQFF
cdr3_nt: TGTGCCAGCAGCCCTAGAGCAGGGGGCATGGACAATGAGCAGTTCTTC
j_call: TRBJ2-1
v_call: TRBV7-9
d_call: TRBD1
clone_size: few

cdr3_aa: CASSPPGQGTGYTF
cdr3_nt: TGTGCCAGCAGTCCACCGGGACAGGGCACTGGCTACACCTTC
j_call: TRBJ1-2
v_call: TRBV12-3/TRBV12-4
d_call: TRBD1
clone_size: .

cdr3_aa: CASSRLNVTTEAFF
cdr3_nt: TGTGCCAGCAGCCGCCTGAATGTAACCACTGAAGCTTTCTTT
j_call: TRBJ1-1
v_call: TRBV7-2
d_call: .
clone_size: few

cdr3_aa: CASSLGGATEAFF
cdr3_nt: TGTGCCAGCAGCTTAGGAGGGGCCACTGAAGCTTTCTTT
j_call: TRBJ1-1
v_call: TRBV7-2
d_call: .
clone_size: many

cdr3_aa: CASSDHQGQGPPWERGYTF
cdr3_nt: TGTGCCAGCAGCGACCACCAAGGCCAGGGCCCCCCGTGGGAACGTGGCTACACCTTC
j_call: TRBJ1-2
v_call: TRBV7-8
d_call: .
clone_size: .

cdr3_aa: CSVGGYNEQFF
cdr3_nt: TGCAGCGTTGGAGGGTATAATGAGCAGTTCTTC
j_call: TRBJ2-1
v_call: TRBV29-1
d_call: .
clone_size: .

cdr3_aa: CASSVGGASGYTF
cdr3_nt: TGTGCCAGCAGCGTAGGAGGGGCCAGCGGCTACACCTTC
j_call: TRBJ1-2
v_call: TRBV9
d_call: .
clone_size: .

cdr3_aa: CASSFRGKPLHF
cdr3_nt: TGTGCCAGCAGTTTTCGGGGAAAACCCCTCCACTTT
j_call: TRBJ1-6
v_call: TRBV27
d_call: .
clone_size: few

cdr3_aa: CASSYLLHTGGHGYTF
cdr3_nt: TGTGCCAGCAGTTACCTCCTGCATACAGGGGGGCATGGCTACACCTTC
j_call: TRBJ1-2
v_call: TRBV6-6
d_call: TRBD1
clone_size: .

cdr3_aa: CASSQVTTAGDYGYTF
cdr3_nt: TGCGCCAGCAGCCAAGTCACCACAGCAGGGGACTATGGCTACACCTTC
j_call: TRBJ1-2
v_call: TRBV4-1
d_call: .
clone_size: .

cdr3_aa: CASSLGAGGADTQYF
cdr3_nt: TGTGCCAGCAGCTTAGGAGCGGGGGGGGCAGATACGCAGTATTTT
j_call: TRBJ2-3
v_call: TRBV7-2
d_call: TRBD2
clone_size: few

cdr3_aa: CASSLMTGGTEAFF
cdr3_nt: TGTGCCAGCAGTTTGATGACAGGGGGGACTGAAGCTTTCTTT
j_call: TRBJ1-1
v_call: TRBV27
d_call: TRBD1
clone_size: .